The entry below describes one TCR beta chain. This clone was seen a handful of times. Its antigen target is currently unknown. Per-nucleotide qualities are absent, and no much larger clonotype sits a single base away. This record belongs to a study of a mutant IDH1 vaccine in newly diagnosed glioma (dated by TCRdb to about 2021). Notes on the research overall: The approximately 32 treated patients were 62.5% male and 37.5% female, with a mean age of about 38 years. Longitudinal TCRB deep sequencing was performed for about two dozen treated patients wherever samples were available for exploratory analyses. Peripheral blood was drawn at six visits: V03 (baseline), V05, V07, V10, V12 and V13. Before enrollment, patients had received standard therapy of radiotherapy alone, temozolomide alone, or radiochemotherapy with temozolomide; most received the combination. Study-wide findings and limitations: Immune responses induced by the vaccine were seen in roughly 95% of patients across multiple MHC alleles. No apparent relationship was observed between pseudoprogression and alterations in the top peripheral T cell clonotypes detected by TCRB sequencing. Selection of PBMC samples for TCRB deep sequencing was based on availability. It was noted by the authors that analyses of patient blood samples could not be reproduced owing to sample limitations.

The method behind the library was the immunoSEQ multiplex PCR assay. Following the manufacturer's protocol, the hsTCRB Kit was used to amplify rearranged TCR beta chain sequences. An Illumina MiSeq was used to sequence the TCRB libraries. Under the source paper's analysis protocol: Demultiplexing, trimming and gene mapping were performed with the kit vendor's proprietary platform. In its TCRdb copy, this immuneACCESS table keeps in-frame sequences only and misses some clones. Where compared with another copy, unresolved V genes explain less than half of these, and the others have no known cause. Clone size and the V and J calls come from that table; the DNA yielded D and trimming. For this sample there are around 100,000 clones; around 80% appear just once. Jointly, the top ten make up about 5.6% of the sample. Trimming removed 4 bases from V and 6 bases from J, leaving 6 bases between the germline ends. The CDR3 holds 12 amino acids from the cysteine to the phenylalanine. Only the CDR3 DNA is retained, 36 bases long and in frame from the first base. CDR1 is given as SEHNR and CDR2 as FQNEAQ, both from the germline V gene (reference sequence).

The time point tag for this specimen amounts to: baseline, week 1 (first vaccination visit). The treatment or condition tag for this specimen amounts to: pre-vaccination baseline after standard-of-care therapy. The donors had newly diagnosed IDH1-mutant astrocytomas of WHO grade 3 or 4 that showed loss of nuclear ATRX. The samples were drawn from NOA16, a multicentre, single-arm, open-label phase I trial in Germany that tested a mutant IDH1 peptide vaccine in humans for the first time. Blood drawn at visit V03 was used as the baseline sample for immunogenicity testing. Genomic DNA for TCRB sequencing was extracted from EDTA blood using the DNeasy Blood and Tissue Kit.

Sequences were derived from PBMCs, sampled from a glioma patient treated with radiotherapy, temozolomide or both. Rearrangement joined TRBV7-9 to TRBJ2-2; no D gene call is confident. The clonotype was recovered from a man aged 35 to 55 with glioma. Some clones in this sample may be carry-over from other donors' samples. The DNA reads as follows: TGTGCCAGCAGCTCTCAGTCCGGGGAGCTGTTTTTT. The resulting protein is CASSSQSGELFF. With the rest looked up from the reference TRBV7-9 and TRBJ2-2 genes rather than sequenced, the full variable domain is DTGVSQNPRHKITKRGQNVTFRCDPISEHNRLYWYRQTLGQGPEFLTYFQNEAQLEKSRLLSDRFSAERPKGSFSTLEIQRTEQGDSAMYLCASSSQSGELFFGEGSRLTVL.